This TCR beta chain is from a study of patients and donors after allogeneic stem cell transplantation. One entry per CDR3 protein, called by TCRdb with MiXCR from the RT-PCR reads. The top ten hold around 3.3% of the sample, which has approximately 150,000 distinct CDR3 sequences, roughly 30% seen once. The CDR3 is 16 amino acids. Germline V CDR1 and CDR2: DFQATT, SNEGSKA (reference sequence). Trimming took off 1 base at V and 0 bases at J, with 13 bases between the two ends. This clonotype was seen a few times. The TCR was taken from a human donor who was either an allogeneic HSCT recipient or a stem cell or donor lymphocyte infusion donor (not recorded which). It is not recorded whose cells these are; they may come from a transplant donor. The V and J genes are TRBV20-1 and TRBJ2-1; D is undetermined. The specimen sequenced was blood, either unsorted or a sorted T cell fraction (not recorded which). DNA for the CDR3: TGCAGTGCTAGAGGTTGGCGGCCAAGCTCCTACAATGAGCAGTTCTTC. It codes for CSARGWRPSSYNEQFF.